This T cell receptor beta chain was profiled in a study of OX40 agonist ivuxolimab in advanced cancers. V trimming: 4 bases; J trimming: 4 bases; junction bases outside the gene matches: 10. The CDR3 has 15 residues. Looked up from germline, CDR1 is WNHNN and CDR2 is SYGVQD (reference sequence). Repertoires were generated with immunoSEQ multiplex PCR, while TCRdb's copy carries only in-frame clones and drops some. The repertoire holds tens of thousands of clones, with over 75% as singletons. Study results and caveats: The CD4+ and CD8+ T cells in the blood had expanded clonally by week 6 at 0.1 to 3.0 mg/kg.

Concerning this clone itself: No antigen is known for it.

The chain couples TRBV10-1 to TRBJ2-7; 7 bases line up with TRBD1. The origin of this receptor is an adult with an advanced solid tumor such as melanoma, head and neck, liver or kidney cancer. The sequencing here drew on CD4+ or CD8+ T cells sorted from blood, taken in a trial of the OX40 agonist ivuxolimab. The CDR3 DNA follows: TGCGCCAGCAGTGCTACTCAGGGGGTAAGGTACGAGCAGTACTTC. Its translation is CASSATQGVRYEQYF.